A single sample is the source of the 15 T cell receptor beta chains below, sequenced in a study of cytomegalovirus exposure and HLA in healthy donors. The PCR had 60 Vbeta and 13 Jbeta primers. Some clones are missing from TCRdb's copy, which holds only in-frame ones; the method was immunoSEQ multiplex PCR. The table includes about 96,000 clones, roughly 74% detected once. What was sequenced was PBMCs. These receptors all stem from a female donor in good health and CMV-seropositive.

This chain joins TRBV5-1 and TRBJ2-5; 9 positions match TRBD1. The last part of the DNA fits TRBJ2-7 better; the J call may be wrong. The CDR3 has 15 residues. Germline lookup yields CDR1 SGHRS and CDR2 YFSETQ. Written as DNA, the CDR3 is TGCGCCAGCAGCCCCTGGGACAGGGAGGAGAACGAGCAGTACTTC. The encoded protein is CASSPWDREENEQYF.

The chain recombines TRBV28 with TRBJ1-4; no clear D gene. The CDR3 runs 11 residues. V lost 6 bases and J lost 5, with 4 bases in between. Germline CDR1 is MDHEN and CDR2 is SYDVKM. In nucleotides, the CDR3 is TGTGCCAGCAGCCAGAATGAAAAACTGTTTTTT. Translation gives CASSQNEKLFF.

The chain carries TRBV2 and TRBJ1-5, with 11 bases matching TRBD1. Per germline, CDR1 SNHLY and CDR2 FYNNEI. The CDR3 runs to 14 residues. Trimming cost V 6 bases and J 11 bases; bases outside gene matches: 9. The CDR3 DNA reads as TGTGCCAGCAGCGGGACAGGGGGAACGTTGGCCCAGCATTTT. Its protein product is CASSGTGGTLAQHF.

The V call is TRBV30, the J call TRBJ1-4; D is possibly TRBD1 (5 bases). V was cut by 0 bases and J by 4 bases, with 18 bases left in between. Germline V gene data show CDR1 as GTSNPN and CDR2 as SVGIG (reference sequence). The CDR3 totals 17 residues. CDR3 sequence (DNA): TGTGCCTGGAGTGTGGGACCGGGACTTTACCGTAATGAAAAACTGTTTTTT. Translated: CAWSVGPGLYRNEKLFF.

This clone turned up a few times. The chain combines TRBV30 with TRBJ1-1; the D is unclear. Trimming took off 2 bases at V and 5 bases at J, with 9 bases between the two ends. The CDR3 extends over 12 amino acids. From germline, CDR1 is GTSNPN and CDR2 SVGIG (reference sequence). Here the CDR3 reads CAWSSGVTEAFF. CDR3 nucleotides: TGTGCCTGGAGTTCCGGGGTAACTGAAGCTTTCTTT.

This clone has a handful of counts. The J gene is TRBJ1-6, the V gene TRBV6-5; D call uncertain. CDR1 and CDR2 from the germline V gene are MNHEY and SVGAGI. The CDR3 length is 16 residues. Trimming pared 0 bases from V and 1 base from J, leaving 7 bases between. The CDR3 nucleotides are TGTGCCAGCAGTTACTCATCGGGATCCTATAATTCACCCCTCCACTTT. Translation gives CASSYSSGSYNSPLHF.

The V gene is TRBV10-3, the J gene TRBJ1-5; possible D gene TRBD1, 5 bases. The germline V and J ends were trimmed by 2 bases and 0 bases, with 20 bases remaining between them. CDR1 ENHRY and CDR2 SYGVKD come from the germline V gene. This CDR3 is 19 amino acids long. DNA of the CDR3: TGTGCCATCAGTGAGGGCCCCGGAGTAAGGGGATATAGCAATCAGCCCCAGCATTTT. This codes for CAISEGPGVRGYSNQPQHF.

The CDR3 DNA reads TGTGCCAGCAGCTCTCCTAGCGGCTTCACAGATACGCAGTATTTT. This gives the protein CASSSPSGFTDTQYF. V is TRBV7-6 and J is TRBJ2-3, with 7 nucleotides matching TRBD2. Germline lookup yields CDR1 SGHVS and CDR2 FNYEAQ. CDR3 length: 15 residues. The junction had 6 bases not matched to a gene; V was cut back by 4 bases and J by 2 bases.

The chain has TRBV7-3 and TRBJ1-1; no firm D call. From germline, CDR1 is SGHTA and CDR2 FQGTGA. V was pared by 3 bases and J by 4 bases, with 9 bases between. This CDR3 has 13 amino acids. DNA for the CDR3: TGTGCCAGCAGCTTTGGGGAGGCCACTGAAGCTTTCTTT. Protein: CASSFGEATEAFF. Full variable domain (outside the CDR3, taken from reference TRBV7-3 and TRBJ1-1): GAGVSQTPSNKVTEKGKYVELRCDPISGHTALYWYRQSLGQGPEFLIYFQGTGAADDSGLPNDRFFAVRPEGSVSTLKIQRTERGDSAVYLCASSFGEATEAFFGQGTRLTVV.

This chain joins TRBV6-1 and TRBJ2-7, with 7 bases identical to TRBD1. The germline V gene has CDR1 MNHNS and CDR2 SASEGT. Trimming took 8 bases from V and 3 from J; bases not matched to a gene: 13. The CDR3 has 15 amino acids. The chain's CDR3 is CASGNTGARIYEQYF. In DNA form, the CDR3 reads TGTGCCAGCGGCAATACAGGGGCCCGGATCTACGAGCAGTACTTC.

J is TRBJ2-6 and V is TRBV9; no firm D call. Trimming removed 3 bases from V and 0 bases from J, with 7 bases in between. CDR3 length: 15 amino acids. Germline V CDR1 and CDR2: SGDLS, YYNGEE. Written as DNA, the CDR3 is TGTGCCAGCAGCGAGCTGAGCTCTGGGGCCAACGTCCTGACTTTC. The encoded protein is CASSELSSGANVLTF.

This clone was recorded a few times. J is TRBJ1-4 and V is TRBV4-1; 7 nucleotides agree with TRBD1. The CDR3 is 13 residues long. The junction had 0 bases not matched to a gene; V was cut back by 8 bases and J by 0 bases. Per germline, CDR1 MGHRA and CDR2 YSYEKL. CDR3 in amino acids: CASGQATNEKLFF. The CDR3 DNA reads as TGCGCCAGCGGACAGGCAACTAATGAAAAACTGTTTTTT.

The chain is built from TRBV9 and TRBJ2-1; 8 positions agree with TRBD2. Germline trimming cut 0 bases from V and 5 bases from J; bases unmatched to any gene: 4. The germline CDR1 and CDR2 sequences are SGDLS and YYNGEE. This CDR3 contains 15 residues. DNA of the CDR3: TGTGCCAGCAGCGTAGAGGGGACTAGAGACAATGAGCAGTTCTTC. Its protein is CASSVEGTRDNEQFF.

On this clone itself: The junction departs from germline at one end; a sequencing error may be responsible. For the CDR3, the DNA is TGTGCCAGCAGTCTAGGGGACAGAGGGAACGCTGAAGCTTTCTTT. It codes for CASSLGDRGNAEAFF. The rearrangement links TRBV28 to TRBJ1-1, with 7 bases identical to TRBD1. Germline CDR1 is MDHEN and CDR2 is SYDVKM. The CDR3 has 15 residues. Full variable domain (missing parts from reference TRBV28 and TRBJ1-1): DVKVTQSSRYLVKRTGEKVFLECVQDMDHENMFWYRQDPGLGLRLIYFSYDVKMKEKGDIPEGYSVSREKKERFSLILESASTNQTSMYLCASSLGDRGNAEAFFGQGTRLTVV.

J is TRBJ1-5 and V is TRBV2; D is perhaps TRBD1 (5 bases). This CDR3 is 15 amino acids long. Between the trimmed V and J ends, which lost 4 bases and 6 bases, there was a span of 16 bases. Germline V gene data show CDR1 as SNHLY and CDR2 as FYNNEI. The CDR3 coding sequence is TGTGCCAGCAGTGCCCCATCAGGGATGAGTCAGCCCCAGCATTTT. The encoded protein is CASSAPSGMSQPQHF.